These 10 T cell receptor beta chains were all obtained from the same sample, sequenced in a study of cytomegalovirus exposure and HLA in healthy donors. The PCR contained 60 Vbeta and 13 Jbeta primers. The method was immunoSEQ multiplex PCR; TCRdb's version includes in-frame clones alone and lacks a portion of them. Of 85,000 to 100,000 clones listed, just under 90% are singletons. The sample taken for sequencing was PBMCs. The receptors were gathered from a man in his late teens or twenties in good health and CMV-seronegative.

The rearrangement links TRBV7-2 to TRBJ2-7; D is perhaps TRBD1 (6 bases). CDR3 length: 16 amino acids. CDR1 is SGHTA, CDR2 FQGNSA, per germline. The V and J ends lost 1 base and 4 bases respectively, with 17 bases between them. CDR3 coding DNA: TGTGCCAGCAGCTTAGTAGGCCCAGGGGTTGGGTACGAGCAGTACTTC. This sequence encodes CASSLVGPGVGYEQYF.

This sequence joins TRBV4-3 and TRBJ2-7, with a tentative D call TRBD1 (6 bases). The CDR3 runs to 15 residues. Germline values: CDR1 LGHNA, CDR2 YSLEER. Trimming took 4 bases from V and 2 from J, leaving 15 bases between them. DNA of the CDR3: TGCGCCAGCAGCCGCCACCGGGACACCGCCTACGAGCAGTACTTC. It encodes CASSRHRDTAYEQYF.

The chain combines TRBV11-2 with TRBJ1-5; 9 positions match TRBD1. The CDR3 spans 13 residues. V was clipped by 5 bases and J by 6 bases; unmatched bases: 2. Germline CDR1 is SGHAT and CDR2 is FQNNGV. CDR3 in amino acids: CASSLDRGQPQHF. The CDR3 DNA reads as TGTGCCAGCAGCCTGGACAGGGGTCAGCCCCAGCATTTT.

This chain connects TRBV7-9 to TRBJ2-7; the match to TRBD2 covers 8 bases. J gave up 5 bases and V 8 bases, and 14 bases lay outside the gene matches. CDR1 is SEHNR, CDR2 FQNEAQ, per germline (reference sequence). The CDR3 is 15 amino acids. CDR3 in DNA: TGTGCCAGCGTGCAGGAAGCGGGAGTACCTCACGAGCAGTACTTC. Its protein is CASVQEAGVPHEQYF.

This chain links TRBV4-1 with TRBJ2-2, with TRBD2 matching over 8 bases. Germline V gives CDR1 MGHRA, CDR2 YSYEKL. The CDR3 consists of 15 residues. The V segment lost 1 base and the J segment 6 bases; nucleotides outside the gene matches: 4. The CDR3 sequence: CASSQGGLDPGELFF. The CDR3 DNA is TGCGCCAGCAGCCAAGGGGGACTAGATCCCGGGGAGCTGTTTTTT.

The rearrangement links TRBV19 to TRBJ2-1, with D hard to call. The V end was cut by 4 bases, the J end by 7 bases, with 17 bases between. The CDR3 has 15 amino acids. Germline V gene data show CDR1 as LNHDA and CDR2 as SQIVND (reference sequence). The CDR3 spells CASSTIWAQANEQFF. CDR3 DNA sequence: TGTGCCAGTAGTACGATATGGGCTCAGGCTAATGAGCAGTTCTTC.

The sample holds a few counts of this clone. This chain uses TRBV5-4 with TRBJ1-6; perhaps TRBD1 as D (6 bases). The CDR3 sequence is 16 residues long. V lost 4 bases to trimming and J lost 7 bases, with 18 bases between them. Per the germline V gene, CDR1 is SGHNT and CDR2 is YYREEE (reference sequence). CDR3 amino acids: CASSVLGGGGNSPLHF. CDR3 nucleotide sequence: TGTGCCAGCAGCGTCCTGGGGGGGGGCGGGAATTCACCCCTCCACTTT. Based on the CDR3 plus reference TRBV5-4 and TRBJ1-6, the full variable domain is ETGVTQSPTHLIKTRGQQVTLRCSSQSGHNTVSWYQQALGQGPQFIFQYYREEENGRGNFPPRFSGLQFPNYSSELNVNALELDDSALYLCASSVLGGGGNSPLHFGNGTRLTVT.

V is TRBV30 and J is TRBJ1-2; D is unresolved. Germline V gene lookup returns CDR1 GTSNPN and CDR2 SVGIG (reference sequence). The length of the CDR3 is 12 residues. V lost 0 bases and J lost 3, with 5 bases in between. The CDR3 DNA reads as TGTGCCTGGAGTGTATCCGACTATGGCTACACCTTC. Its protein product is CAWSVSDYGYTF. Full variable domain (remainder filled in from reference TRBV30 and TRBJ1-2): SQTIHQWPATLVQPVGSPLSLECTVEGTSNPNLYWYRQAAGRGLQLLFYSVGIGQISSEVPQNLSASRPQDRQFILSSKKLLLSDSGFYLCAWSVSDYGYTFGSGTRLTVV.

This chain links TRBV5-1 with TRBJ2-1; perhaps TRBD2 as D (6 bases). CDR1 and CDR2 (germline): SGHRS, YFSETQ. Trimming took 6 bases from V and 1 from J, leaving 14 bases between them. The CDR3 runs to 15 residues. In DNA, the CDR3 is TGCGCCAGCATGAGTTCGGGAGTGTCCTACAATGAGCAGTTCTTC. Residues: CASMSSGVSYNEQFF.

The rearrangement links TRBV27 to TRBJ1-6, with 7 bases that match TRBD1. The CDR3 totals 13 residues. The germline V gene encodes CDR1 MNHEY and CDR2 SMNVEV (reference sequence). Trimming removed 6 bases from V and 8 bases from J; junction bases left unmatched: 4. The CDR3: CASRSGGYSPLHF. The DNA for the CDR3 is TGTGCCAGCAGATCAGGGGGATATTCACCCCTCCACTTT.